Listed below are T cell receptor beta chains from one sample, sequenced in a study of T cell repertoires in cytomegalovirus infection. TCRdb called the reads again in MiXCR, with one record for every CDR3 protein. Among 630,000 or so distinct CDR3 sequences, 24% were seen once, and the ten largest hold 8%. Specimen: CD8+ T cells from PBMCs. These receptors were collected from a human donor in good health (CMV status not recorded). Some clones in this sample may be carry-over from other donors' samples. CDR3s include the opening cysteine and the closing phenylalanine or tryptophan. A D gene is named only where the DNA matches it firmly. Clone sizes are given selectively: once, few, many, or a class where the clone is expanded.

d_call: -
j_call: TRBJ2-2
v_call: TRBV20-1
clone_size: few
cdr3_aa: CSARTGQSTGELFF
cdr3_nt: TGCAGTGCTAGAACAGGACAGAGCACCGGGGAGCTGTTTTTT

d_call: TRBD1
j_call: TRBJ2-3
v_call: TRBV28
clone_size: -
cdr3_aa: CASEKPGQGPDTQYF
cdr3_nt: TGTGCCAGTGAAAAACCGGGACAGGGACCAGATACGCAGTATTTT

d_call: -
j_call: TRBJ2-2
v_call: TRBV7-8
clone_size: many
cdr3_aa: CASSPRELAIAGELFF
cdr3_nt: TGTGCCAGCAGCCCACGGGAACTAGCTATAGCCGGGGAGCTGTTTTTT

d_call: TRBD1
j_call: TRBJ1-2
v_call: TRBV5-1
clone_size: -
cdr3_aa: CASSSGTGFYGYTF
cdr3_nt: TGCGCCAGCAGCTCCGGGACAGGGTTCTATGGCTACACCTTC

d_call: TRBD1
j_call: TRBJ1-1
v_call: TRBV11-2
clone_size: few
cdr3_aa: CASSSWDSRDTEAFF
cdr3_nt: TGTGCCAGCAGCTCCTGGGACAGCCGGGACACTGAAGCTTTCTTT

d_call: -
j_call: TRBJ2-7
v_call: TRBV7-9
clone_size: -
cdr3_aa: CASSPREGPYEQYF
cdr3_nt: TGTGCCAGCAGCCCTAGAGAGGGCCCCTACGAGCAGTACTTC

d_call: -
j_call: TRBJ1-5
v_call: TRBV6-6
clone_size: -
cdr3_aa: CASSPDSDNQPQHF
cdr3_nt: TGTGCCAGCAGCCCGGACAGCGACAATCAGCCCCAGCATTTT

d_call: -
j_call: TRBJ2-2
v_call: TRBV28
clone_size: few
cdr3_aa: CASRIRVRTDSTSGTGELFF
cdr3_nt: TGTGCCAGCAGGATACGGGTTAGGACCGACTCAACCAGTGGGACCGGGGAGCTGTTTTTT

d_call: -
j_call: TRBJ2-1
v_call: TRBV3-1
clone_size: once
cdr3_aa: CASSQVGYNEQFF
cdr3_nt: TGTGCCAGCAGCCAAGTAGGTTACAATGAGCAGTTCTTC

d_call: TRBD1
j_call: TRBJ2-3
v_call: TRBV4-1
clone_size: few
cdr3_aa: CASSHEGPDRGYITDTQYF
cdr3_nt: TGCGCCAGCAGCCATGAGGGACCGGACAGGGGGTATATCACAGATACGCAGTATTTT

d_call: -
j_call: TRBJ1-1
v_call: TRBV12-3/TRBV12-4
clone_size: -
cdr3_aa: CASSPRGGATSEAFF
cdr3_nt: TGTGCCAGCAGTCCTAGGGGAGGGGCCACCAGTGAAGCTTTCTTT

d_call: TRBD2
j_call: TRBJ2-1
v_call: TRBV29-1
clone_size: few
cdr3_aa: CSTLWGGTEQFF
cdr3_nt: TGCAGCACCTTGTGGGGGGGAACTGAGCAGTTCTTC

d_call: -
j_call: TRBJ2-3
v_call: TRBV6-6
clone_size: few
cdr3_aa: CASSYSNSQTQYF
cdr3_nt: TGTGCCAGCAGTTACTCGAACAGCCAAACGCAGTATTTT

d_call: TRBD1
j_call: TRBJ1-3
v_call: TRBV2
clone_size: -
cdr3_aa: CASSKGTGVGNTIYF
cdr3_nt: TGTGCCAGCAGTAAAGGGACAGGGGTTGGAAACACCATATATTTT

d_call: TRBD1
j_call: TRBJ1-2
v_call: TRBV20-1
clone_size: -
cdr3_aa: CSAPPLTGGLYGYTF
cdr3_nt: TGCAGTGCTCCGCCGCTGACAGGGGGACTGTATGGCTACACCTTC

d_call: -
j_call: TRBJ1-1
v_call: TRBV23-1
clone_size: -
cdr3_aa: CASSPPGPSEEEAFF
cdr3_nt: TGCGCCAGCAGTCCCCCGGGACCAAGCGAAGAGGAAGCTTTCTTT

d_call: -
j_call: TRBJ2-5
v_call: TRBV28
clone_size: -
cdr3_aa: CASSSPGMGRGGQTQYF
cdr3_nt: TGTGCCAGCAGTTCGCCGGGTATGGGTCGTGGGGGACAGACCCAGTACTTC

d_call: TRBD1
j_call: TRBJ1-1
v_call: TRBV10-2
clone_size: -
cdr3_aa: CASRESGTGEAFF
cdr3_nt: TGCGCCAGCAGGGAATCCGGGACAGGGGAAGCTTTCTTT

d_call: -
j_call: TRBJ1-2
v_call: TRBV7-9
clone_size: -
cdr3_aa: CASSLDGPRQGYTF
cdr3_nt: TGTGCCAGCAGCTTAGATGGCCCTCGCCAGGGCTACACCTTC

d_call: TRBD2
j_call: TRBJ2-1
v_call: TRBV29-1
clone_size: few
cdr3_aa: CSVDGAGGIYNEQFF
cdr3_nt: TGCAGCGTTGATGGGGCGGGGGGGATCTACAATGAGCAGTTCTTC

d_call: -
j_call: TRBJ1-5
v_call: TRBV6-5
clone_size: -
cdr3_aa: CASSKLNQPQHF
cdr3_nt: TGTGCCAGCAGCAAACTCAATCAGCCCCAGCATTTT

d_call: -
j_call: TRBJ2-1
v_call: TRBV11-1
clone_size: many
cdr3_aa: CASSPRRGGYNEQFF
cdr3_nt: TGTGCCAGCAGCCCCCGGAGGGGGGGATACAATGAGCAGTTCTTC

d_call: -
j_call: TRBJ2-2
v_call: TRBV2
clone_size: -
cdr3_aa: CASSGGDRHTGELFF
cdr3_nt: TGTGCCAGCAGTGGAGGAGACAGACACACCGGGGAGCTGTTTTTT

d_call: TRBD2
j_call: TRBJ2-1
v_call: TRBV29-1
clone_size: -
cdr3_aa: CSVDISGDLDNEQFF
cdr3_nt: TGCAGCGTGGATATTAGCGGGGACTTGGACAATGAGCAGTTCTTC

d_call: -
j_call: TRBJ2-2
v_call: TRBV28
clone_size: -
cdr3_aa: CASTYTRDVAVTGELFF
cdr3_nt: TGTGCCAGCACTTACACCCGGGACGTAGCGGTCACCGGGGAGCTGTTTTTT

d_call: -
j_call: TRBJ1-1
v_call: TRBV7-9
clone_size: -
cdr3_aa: CASTENTGKNTEAFF
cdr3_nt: TGTGCCAGCACCGAAAACACAGGGAAGAACACTGAAGCTTTCTTT

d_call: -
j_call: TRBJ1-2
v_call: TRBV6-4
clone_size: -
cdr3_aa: CASSEGGEANYGYTF
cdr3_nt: TGTGCCAGCAGTGAAGGAGGGGAAGCTAACTATGGCTACACCTTC

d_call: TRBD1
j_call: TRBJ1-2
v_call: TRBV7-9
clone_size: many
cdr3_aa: CASRDRDVDGYTF
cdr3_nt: TGTGCCAGCAGGGACAGGGATGTGGATGGCTACACCTTC

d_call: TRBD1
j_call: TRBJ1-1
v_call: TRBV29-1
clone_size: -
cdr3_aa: CSDGGTGMNNEAFF
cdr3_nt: TGCAGCGACGGTGGGACAGGAATGAACAATGAAGCTTTCTTT

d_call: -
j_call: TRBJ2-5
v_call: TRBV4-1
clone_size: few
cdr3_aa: CASSQEGRSQETQYF
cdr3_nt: TGCGCCAGCAGCCAAGAGGGCAGGAGCCAAGAGACCCAGTACTTC

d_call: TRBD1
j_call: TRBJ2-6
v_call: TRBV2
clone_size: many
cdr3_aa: CASSEEWTGTNSGANVLTF
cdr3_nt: TGTGCCAGCAGTGAAGAGTGGACAGGTACCAACTCTGGGGCCAACGTCCTGACTTTC